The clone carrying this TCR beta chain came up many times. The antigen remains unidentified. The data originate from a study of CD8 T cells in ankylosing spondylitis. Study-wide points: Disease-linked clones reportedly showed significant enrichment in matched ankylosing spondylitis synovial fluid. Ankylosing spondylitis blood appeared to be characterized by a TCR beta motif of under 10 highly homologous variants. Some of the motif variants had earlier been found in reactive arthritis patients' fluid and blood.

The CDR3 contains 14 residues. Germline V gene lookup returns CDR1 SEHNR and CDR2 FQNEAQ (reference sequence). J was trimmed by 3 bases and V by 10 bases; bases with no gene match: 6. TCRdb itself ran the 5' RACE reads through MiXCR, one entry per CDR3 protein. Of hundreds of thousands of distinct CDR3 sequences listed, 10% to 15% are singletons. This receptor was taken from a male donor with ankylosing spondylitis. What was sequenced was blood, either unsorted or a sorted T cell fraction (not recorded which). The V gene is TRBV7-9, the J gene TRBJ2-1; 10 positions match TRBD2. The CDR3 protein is CATSGTSDYNEQFF. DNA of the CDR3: TGTGCCACCTCCGGGACTAGCGACTACAATGAGCAGTTCTTC. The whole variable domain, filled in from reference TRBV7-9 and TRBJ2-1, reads DTGVSQNPRHKITKRGQNVTFRCDPISEHNRLYWYRQTLGQGPEFLTYFQNEAQLEKSRLLSDRFSAERPKGSFSTLEIQRTEQGDSAMYLCATSGTSDYNEQFFGPGTRLTVL.